This T cell receptor beta chain comes out of a study of identical twins. Study-wide findings and caveats: Reduced insertions were recorded for abundant cord blood beta clonotypes, with no such pattern in memory repertoires. Findings depended on cross-sectional statistics rather than tracking the same donors.

The V and J ends lost 4 bases and 1 base respectively, with 7 bases between them. Germline V gives CDR1 SNHLY, CDR2 FYNNEI. The CDR3 is 14 residues long. A universal primer site was created by template switching, with the cDNA bearing unique molecular identifiers. TCRdb redid the calling of the 5' RACE reads with MiXCR, one entry per CDR3 protein. Among 540,000 or so distinct CDR3 sequences, 20% to 25% were seen once, and the ten largest hold approximately 0.52%. The sample holds many counts of this clonotype. Antigen: not known. These data also formed part of another study, on yellow fever vaccine responses in identical twins.

The receptor was derived from a young woman in good health. V is TRBV2 and J is TRBJ2-2; D call uncertain. Sequencing was done on a sample of CD4+ T cells sorted from blood. CDR3 region: CASSAQRNTGELFF. DNA of the CDR3: TGTGCCAGCAGTGCGCAACGGAACACCGGGGAGCTGTTTTTT.